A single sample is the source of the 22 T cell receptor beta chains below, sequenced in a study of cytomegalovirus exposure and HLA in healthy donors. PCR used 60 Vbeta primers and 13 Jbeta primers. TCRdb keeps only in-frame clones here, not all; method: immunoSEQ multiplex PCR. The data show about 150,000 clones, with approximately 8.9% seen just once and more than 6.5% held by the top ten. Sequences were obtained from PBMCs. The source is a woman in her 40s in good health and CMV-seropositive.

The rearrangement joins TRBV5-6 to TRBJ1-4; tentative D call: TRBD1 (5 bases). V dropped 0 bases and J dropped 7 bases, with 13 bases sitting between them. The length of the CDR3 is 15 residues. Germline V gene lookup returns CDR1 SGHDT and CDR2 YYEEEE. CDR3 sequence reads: CASSLAQTGVEKLFF. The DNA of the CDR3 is TGTGCCAGCAGCTTGGCCCAAACGGGGGTTGAAAAACTGTTTTTT.

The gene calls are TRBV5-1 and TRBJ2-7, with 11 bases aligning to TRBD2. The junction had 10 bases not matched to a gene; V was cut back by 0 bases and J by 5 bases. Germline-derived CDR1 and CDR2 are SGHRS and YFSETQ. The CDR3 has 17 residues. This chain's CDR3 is CASSLEVAGGPSHEQYF. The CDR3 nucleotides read TGCGCCAGCAGCTTGGAGGTAGCGGGGGGGCCTTCCCACGAGCAGTACTTC.

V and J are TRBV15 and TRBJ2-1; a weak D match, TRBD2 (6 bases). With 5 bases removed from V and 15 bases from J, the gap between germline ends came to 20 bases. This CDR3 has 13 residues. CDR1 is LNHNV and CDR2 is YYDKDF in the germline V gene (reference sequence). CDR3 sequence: CATSGLRDLDPFF. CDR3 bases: TGTGCCACCAGCGGCCTCCGGGACTTAGACCCGTTCTTC.

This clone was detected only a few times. CDR3 coding DNA: TGTGCCAGCAGTGGGGAGTTTGGCAATCAGCCCCAGCATTTT. Protein: CASSGEFGNQPQHF. This chain uses TRBV6-1 with TRBJ1-5; D not resolved. Looked up from germline, CDR1 is MNHNS and CDR2 is SASEGT. The V gene lost 4 bases and the J gene lost 2 bases, with 9 bases spanning the gap. The CDR3 runs to 14 residues.

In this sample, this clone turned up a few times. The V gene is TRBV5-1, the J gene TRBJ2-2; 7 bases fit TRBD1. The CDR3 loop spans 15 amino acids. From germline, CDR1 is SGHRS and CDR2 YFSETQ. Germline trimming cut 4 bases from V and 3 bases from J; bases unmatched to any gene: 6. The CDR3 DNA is TGCGCCAGCAGCCCTCAGGGGGATCACACCGGGGAGCTGTTTTTT. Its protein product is CASSPQGDHTGELFF.

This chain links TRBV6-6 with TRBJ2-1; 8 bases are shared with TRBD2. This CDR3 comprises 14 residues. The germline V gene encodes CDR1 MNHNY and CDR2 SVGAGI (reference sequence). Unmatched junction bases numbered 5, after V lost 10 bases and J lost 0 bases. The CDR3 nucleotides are TGTGCCACTCTGCGGGGGGACTCCTACAATGAGCAGTTCTTC. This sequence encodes CATLRGDSYNEQFF.

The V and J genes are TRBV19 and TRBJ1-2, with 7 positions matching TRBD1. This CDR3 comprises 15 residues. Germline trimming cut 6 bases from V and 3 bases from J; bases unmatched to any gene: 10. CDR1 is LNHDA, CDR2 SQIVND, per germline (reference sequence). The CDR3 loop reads CASRPHRGTDYGYTF. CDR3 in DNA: TGTGCCAGTAGGCCTCACAGGGGCACTGACTATGGCTACACCTTC.

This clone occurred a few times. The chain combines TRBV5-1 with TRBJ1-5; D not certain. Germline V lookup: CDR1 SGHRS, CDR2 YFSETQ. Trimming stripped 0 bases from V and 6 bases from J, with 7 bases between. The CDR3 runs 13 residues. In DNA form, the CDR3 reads TGCGCCAGCAGCTTGGGTAGTGGTCAGCCCCAGCATTTT. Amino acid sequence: CASSLGSGQPQHF.

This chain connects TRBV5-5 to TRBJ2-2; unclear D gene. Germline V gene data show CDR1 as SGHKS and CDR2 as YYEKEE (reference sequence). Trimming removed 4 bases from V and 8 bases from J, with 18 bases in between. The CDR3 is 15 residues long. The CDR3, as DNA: TGTGCCAGCAGCCCATCCCCCACAGCTACAGGGGAGCTGTTTTTT. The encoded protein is CASSPSPTATGELFF.

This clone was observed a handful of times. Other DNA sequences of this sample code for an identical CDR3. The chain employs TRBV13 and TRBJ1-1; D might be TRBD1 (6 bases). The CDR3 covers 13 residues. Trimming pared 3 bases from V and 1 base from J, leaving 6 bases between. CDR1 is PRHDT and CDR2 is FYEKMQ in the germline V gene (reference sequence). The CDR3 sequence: CASSLTGNTEAFF. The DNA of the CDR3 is TGTGCCAGCAGCTTGACAGGGAACACTGAAGCTTTCTTT.

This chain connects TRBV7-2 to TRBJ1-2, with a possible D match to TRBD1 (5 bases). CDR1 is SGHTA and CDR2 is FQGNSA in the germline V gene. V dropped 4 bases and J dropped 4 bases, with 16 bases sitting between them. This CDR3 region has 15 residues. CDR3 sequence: CASSWSGGLGYGYTF. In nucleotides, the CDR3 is TGTGCCAGCAGCTGGTCGGGGGGTTTGGGCTATGGCTACACCTTC.

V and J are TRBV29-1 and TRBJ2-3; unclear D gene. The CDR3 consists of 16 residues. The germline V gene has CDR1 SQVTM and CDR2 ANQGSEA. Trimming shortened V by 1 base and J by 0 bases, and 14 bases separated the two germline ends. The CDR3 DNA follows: TGCAGCGTTGAAGGGCCCCCTAGTCGTAGCACAGATACGCAGTATTTT. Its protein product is CSVEGPPSRSTDTQYF.

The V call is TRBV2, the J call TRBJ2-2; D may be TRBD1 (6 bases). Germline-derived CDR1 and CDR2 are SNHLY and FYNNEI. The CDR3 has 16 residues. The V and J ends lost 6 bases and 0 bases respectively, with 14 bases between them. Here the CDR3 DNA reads TGTGCCAGCAGGGGACAAGAGTTCGCGAACACCGGGGAGCTGTTTTTT. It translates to CASRGQEFANTGELFF.

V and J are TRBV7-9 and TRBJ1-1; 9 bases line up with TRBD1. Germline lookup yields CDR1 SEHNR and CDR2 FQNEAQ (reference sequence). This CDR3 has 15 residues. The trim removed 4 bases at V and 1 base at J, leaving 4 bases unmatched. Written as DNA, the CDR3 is TGTGCCAGCAGCTCGGACAGGGGTGGGAACACTGAAGCTTTCTTT. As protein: CASSSDRGGNTEAFF.

The CDR3 region is CASFEQEITGELFF. In nucleotides, the CDR3 is TGTGCCAGCTTTGAACAGGAGATCACCGGGGAGCTGTTTTTT. The chain combines TRBV2 with TRBJ2-2; D might be TRBD1 (5 bases). Germline assignment: CDR1 SNHLY and CDR2 FYNNEI. There are 14 residues in the CDR3. V lost 8 bases and J 4 bases, leaving 14 bases between the germline ends.

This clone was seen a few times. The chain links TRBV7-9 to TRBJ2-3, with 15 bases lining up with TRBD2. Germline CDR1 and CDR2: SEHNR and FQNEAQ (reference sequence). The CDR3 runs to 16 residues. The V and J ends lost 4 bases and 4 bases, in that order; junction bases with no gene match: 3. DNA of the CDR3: TGTGCCAGCAGCTCGGGACTAGCGGGGGGAGCAGATACGCAGTATTTT. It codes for CASSSGLAGGADTQYF.

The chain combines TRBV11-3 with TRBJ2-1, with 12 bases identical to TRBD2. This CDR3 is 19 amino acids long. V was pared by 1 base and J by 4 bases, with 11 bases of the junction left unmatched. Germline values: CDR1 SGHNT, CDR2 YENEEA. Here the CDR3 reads CASSLVISRTSGTYNEQFF. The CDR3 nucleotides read TGTGCCAGCAGCTTAGTTATCTCTAGGACTAGCGGGACTTACAATGAGCAGTTCTTC.

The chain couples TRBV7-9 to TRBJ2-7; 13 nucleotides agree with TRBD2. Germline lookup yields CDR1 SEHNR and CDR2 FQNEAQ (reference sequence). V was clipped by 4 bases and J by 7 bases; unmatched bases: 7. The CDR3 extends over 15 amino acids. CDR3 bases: TGTGCCAGCAGCTCACTAGCGGGGGGGCCGGGTGAGCAGTACTTC. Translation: CASSSLAGGPGEQYF.

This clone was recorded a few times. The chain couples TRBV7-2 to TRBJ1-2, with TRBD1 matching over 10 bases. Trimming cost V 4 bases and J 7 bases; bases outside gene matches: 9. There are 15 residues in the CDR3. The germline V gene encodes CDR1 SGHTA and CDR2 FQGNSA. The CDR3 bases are TGTGCCAGCAGCTCATGGGACAGGGGAGAACTTGGCTACACCTTC. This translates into CASSSWDRGELGYTF.

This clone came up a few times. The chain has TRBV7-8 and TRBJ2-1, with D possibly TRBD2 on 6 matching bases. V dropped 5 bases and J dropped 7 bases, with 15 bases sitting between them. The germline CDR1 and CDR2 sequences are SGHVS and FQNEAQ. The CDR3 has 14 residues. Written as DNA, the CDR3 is TGTGCCAGCAGCCCGAGAGGGACTTTTAATGAGCAGTTCTTC. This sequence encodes CASSPRGTFNEQFF.

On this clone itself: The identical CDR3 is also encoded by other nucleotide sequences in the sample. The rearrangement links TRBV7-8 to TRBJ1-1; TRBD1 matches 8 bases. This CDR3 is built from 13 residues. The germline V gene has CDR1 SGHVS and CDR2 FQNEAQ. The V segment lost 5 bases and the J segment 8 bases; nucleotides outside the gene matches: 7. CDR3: CASSVTGGREAFF. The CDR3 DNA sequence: TGTGCCAGCAGCGTTACAGGGGGTCGCGAAGCTTTCTTT.

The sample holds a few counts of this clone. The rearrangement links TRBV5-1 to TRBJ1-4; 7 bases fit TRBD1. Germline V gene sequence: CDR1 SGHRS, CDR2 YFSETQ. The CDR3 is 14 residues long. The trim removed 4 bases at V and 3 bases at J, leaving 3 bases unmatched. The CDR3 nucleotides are TGCGCCAGCAGCCCAGGGACAGCTAATGAAAAACTGTTTTTT. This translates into CASSPGTANEKLFF.